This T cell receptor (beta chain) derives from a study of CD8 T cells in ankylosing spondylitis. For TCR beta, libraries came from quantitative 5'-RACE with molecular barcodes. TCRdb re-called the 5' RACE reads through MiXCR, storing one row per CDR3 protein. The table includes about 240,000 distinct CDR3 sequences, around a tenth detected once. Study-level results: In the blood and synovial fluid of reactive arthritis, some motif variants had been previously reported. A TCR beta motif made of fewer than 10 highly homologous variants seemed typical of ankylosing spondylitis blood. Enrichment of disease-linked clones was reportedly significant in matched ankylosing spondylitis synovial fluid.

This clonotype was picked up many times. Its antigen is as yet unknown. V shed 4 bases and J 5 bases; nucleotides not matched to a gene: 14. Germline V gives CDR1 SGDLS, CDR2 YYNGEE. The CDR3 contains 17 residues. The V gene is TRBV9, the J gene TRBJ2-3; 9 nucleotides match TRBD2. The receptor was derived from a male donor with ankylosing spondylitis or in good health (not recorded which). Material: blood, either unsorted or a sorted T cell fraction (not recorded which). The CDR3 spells CASSRDTQAGGLDTQYF. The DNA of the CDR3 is TGTGCCAGCAGCCGAGATACCCAAGCGGGGGGTTTAGATACGCAGTATTTT.